This section outlines one T cell receptor beta chain sequence together with its context. Its matching antigen is unknown. The data derive from a study of cytomegalovirus exposure and HLA in healthy donors. Study-level results: It is likely that the observed cluster of highly shared sequence variants was a sequencing artifact.

PCR involved 60 Vbeta and 13 Jbeta primers. The data were produced by immunoSEQ multiplex PCR, yet TCRdb's version contains in-frame clones alone and is incomplete. The top ten hold approximately 2.5% of the sample, which has roughly 160,000 clones, 70% to 90% seen once. V was pared by 1 base and J by 5 bases, with 16 bases between. The germline V gene encodes CDR1 SGHTA and CDR2 FQGNSA. The CDR3 contains 16 residues. The chain carries TRBV7-2 and TRBJ2-3; D is perhaps TRBD2 (6 bases). The specimen sequenced was PBMCs. The receptor comes from a young man in good health and CMV-seropositive. In DNA form, the CDR3 reads TGTGCCAGCAGCTTAGAAGCGGGCTTCTCGGGAGATACGCAGTATTTT. Its protein is CASSLEAGFSGDTQYF.